The 27 T cell receptor beta chains reported below all come from one sample, sequenced in a study of T cell responses to AZD1222 COVID-19 vaccine. Sequencing was performed with immunoSEQ multiplex PCR; in TCRdb, only in-frame clones are kept and a portion is missing. Here the sample spans fewer than 200,000 clones, around nine tenths being singletons. The specimen was peripheral blood, collected on day 0 of AZD1222 vaccination. All receptors derive from an adult in good health.

The chain carries TRBV19 and TRBJ1-4, with D tentatively TRBD1 (5 bases). The germline CDR1 and CDR2 sequences are LNHDA and SQIVND (reference sequence). The CDR3 runs to 14 residues. Trimming left V 5 bases short and J 8 bases short, with 15 bases between. The CDR3 DNA reads as TGTGCCAGTAGTCCACCCGGGGCGGGCGAAAAACTGTTTTTT. Translation gives CASSPPGAGEKLFF.

The chain links TRBV6-2 or TRBV6-3 to TRBJ2-6; maybe TRBD2 (6 bases). The V end lost 5 bases, the J end lost 0 bases, and 17 bases lay between the germline ends. This CDR3 is 18 amino acids long. Germline V lookup: CDR1 MNHEY, CDR2 SVGEGT. The CDR3 here is CASSQNRGGTSGANVLTF. CDR3 DNA: TGTGCCAGCAGTCAAAACCGGGGAGGAACCTCTGGGGCCAACGTCCTGACTTTC.

This clone occurred once. The chain links TRBV10-3 to TRBJ2-2; TRBD2 might be the D (5 bases). The V gene's germline CDR1 is ENHRY and CDR2 SYGVKD. This CDR3 contains 14 residues. V was trimmed by 4 bases and J by 3 bases, leaving 9 bases between them. CDR3 nucleotide sequence: TGTGCCATCAGTGCGAGGGTTGACACCGGGGAGCTGTTTTTT. It is translated as CAISARVDTGELFF.

V usage is TRBV5-6 and J usage is TRBJ1-2; 8 nucleotides agree with TRBD1. The trim removed 0 bases at V and 10 bases at J, leaving 8 bases unmatched. Looked up from germline, CDR1 is SGHDT and CDR2 is YYEEEE. This CDR3 spans 14 amino acids. This CDR3 reads CASSLVAGGFDYTF. For the CDR3, the DNA is TGTGCCAGCAGCTTGGTTGCAGGGGGCTTCGACTACACCTTC.

This rearrangement joins TRBV29-1 to TRBJ2-1; the match to TRBD2 covers 8 bases. Germline loops: CDR1 SQVTM, CDR2 ANQGSEA. The ends lost 4 bases at V and 9 bases at J; junction bases unmatched: 14. The CDR3 covers 15 residues. CDR3 protein: CSVGGLAGLRVEQFF. The CDR3 region has the DNA TGCAGCGTTGGGGGCCTAGCGGGCCTACGGGTTGAGCAGTTCTTC.

The CDR3, as DNA: TGCAGTGCTAGGTTTGGTTTTGAAGCTTTCTTT. This gives the protein CSARFGFEAFF. This chain joins TRBV20-1 and TRBJ1-1; the D is unclear. This CDR3 has 11 amino acids. The germline CDR1 and CDR2 sequences are DFQATT and SNEGSKA (reference sequence). V was cut by 3 bases and J by 7 bases, with 9 bases left in between.

The V and J genes are TRBV6-1 and TRBJ2-7; 8 bases map to TRBD1. Germline CDR1 reads MNHNS; CDR2 reads SASEGT. This CDR3 has 17 residues. V shed 4 bases and J 2 bases; nucleotides not matched to a gene: 13. The CDR3 here is CASSAPTGGLSAYEQYF. For the CDR3, the DNA is TGTGCCAGCAGTGCTCCCACAGGGGGACTGAGCGCCTACGAGCAGTACTTC.

V and J are TRBV20-1 and TRBJ2-7, with D possibly matching TRBD1 (6 bases). V gave up 4 bases and J gave up 10 bases, with 11 bases separating them. Germline CDR1 and CDR2: DFQATT and SNEGSKA (reference sequence). The CDR3 contains 10 residues. The CDR3 sequence is CSAIRDNQYF. The CDR3, as DNA: TGCAGTGCTATCCGGGACAACCAGTACTTC.

CDR3 region: CASSQYQGQGEKLFF. CDR3 in DNA: TGCGCCAGCAGCCAATATCAAGGACAGGGTGAAAAACTGTTTTTT. The V gene is TRBV4-3, the J gene TRBJ1-4; 8 bases map to TRBD1. Germline V lookup: CDR1 LGHNA, CDR2 YSLEER. The CDR3 is made up of 15 amino acids. V trimming: 2 bases; J trimming: 7 bases; junction bases outside the gene matches: 6.

This chain links TRBV27 with TRBJ1-6; D not certain. The CDR3 contains 12 residues. Trimming stripped 4 bases from V and 14 bases from J, with 12 bases between. Germline V CDR1 and CDR2: MNHEY, SMNVEV (reference sequence). The CDR3 spells CASSSQLGSLHF. The CDR3 DNA is TGTGCCAGCAGTTCCCAGTTGGGATCCCTCCACTTT.

V is TRBV7-2 and J is TRBJ1-1; D is ambiguous. In germline, CDR1 is SGHTA, CDR2 FQGNSA. V was shortened by 1 base and J by 0 bases, with 6 bases between the two germline ends. CDR3 length: 14 residues. As DNA, the CDR3 is TGTGCCAGCAGCTTAGGGGTGTTGAACACTGAAGCTTTCTTT. Its protein is CASSLGVLNTEAFF.

V is TRBV29-1 and J is TRBJ1-3; weak D call: TRBD1 (5 bases). There are 16 residues in the CDR3. The germline V gene encodes CDR1 SQVTM and CDR2 ANQGSEA. Trimming took 5 bases from V and 2 from J, leaving 19 bases between them. The CDR3, as DNA: TGCAGCGTTCCCCCCTCAACACGGGGGGCTGGAAACACCATATATTTT. This gives the protein CSVPPSTRGAGNTIYF.

The gene calls are TRBV11-3 and TRBJ2-2; TRBD2 aligns across 10 bases. The CDR3 is 17 residues long. The germline gives CDR1 SGHNT, CDR2 YENEEA. J gave up 3 bases and V 0 bases, and 4 bases lay outside the gene matches. The CDR3 nucleotides are TGTGCCAGCAGCTTAGATTACCTAGCGGGGGACACCGGGGAGCTGTTTTTT. Translated: CASSLDYLAGDTGELFF.

The chain recombines TRBV5-3 with TRBJ1-5, with TRBD1 as a possible D gene (6 bases). TRBV5-3 is an ORF; its function is uncertain. V was clipped by 1 base and J by 7 bases, with 12 bases between them. The CDR3 extends over 14 amino acids. For the CDR3, the DNA is TGTGCCAGAAGCTTGAGTCCGGGGGCACAGCCCCAGCATTTT. Protein sequence: CARSLSPGAQPQHF.

The chain links TRBV27 to TRBJ1-5; no reliable D call. Germline V gives CDR1 MNHEY, CDR2 SMNVEV (reference sequence). Trimming shortened V by 5 bases and J by 3 bases, and 5 bases separated the two germline ends. The CDR3 is 12 amino acids. The CDR3 DNA follows: TGTGCCAGCAGTCCCCTCAATCAGCCCCAGCATTTT. It yields the protein CASSPLNQPQHF.

V is TRBV6-2 or TRBV6-3 and J is TRBJ1-5, with no clear D. The CDR3 runs to 14 residues. Trimming took off 5 bases at V and 1 base at J, with 9 bases between the two ends. Germline loops: CDR1 MNHEY, CDR2 SVGEGT. The CDR3 coding sequence is TGTGCCAGCAGTCGGGAAGGGAGCAATCAGCCCCAGCATTTT. Residues: CASSREGSNQPQHF.

V gene TRBV4-1 combines with J gene TRBJ1-5; D is unclear. Germline V gene lookup returns CDR1 MGHRA and CDR2 YSYEKL. With 4 bases removed from V and 5 bases from J, the gap between germline ends came to 6 bases. The length of the CDR3 is 12 residues. The CDR3 sequence: CASSLGDQPQHF. For the CDR3, the DNA is TGCGCCAGCAGCCTCGGGGATCAGCCCCAGCATTTT.

J is TRBJ2-2 and V is TRBV5-4; D uncertain. Germline assignment: CDR1 SGHNT and CDR2 YYREEE (reference sequence). This CDR3 region has 15 residues. Trimming removed 3 bases from V and 2 bases from J, with 11 bases in between. The DNA for the CDR3 is TGTGCCAGCAGCTACGGAGCTACCAACACCGGGGAGCTGTTTTTT. Translating it yields CASSYGATNTGELFF. The whole variable domain, remainder taken from reference TRBV5-4 and TRBJ2-2, is ETGVTQSPTHLIKTRGQQVTLRCSSQSGHNTVSWYQQALGQGPQFIFQYYREEENGRGNFPPRFSGLQFPNYSSELNVNALELDDSALYLCASSYGATNTGELFFGEGSRLTVL.

J is TRBJ2-5 and V is TRBV6-5; perhaps TRBD2 as D (6 bases). Germline assignment: CDR1 MNHEY and CDR2 SVGAGI. The CDR3 is 13 amino acids. Trimming cost V 6 bases and J 7 bases, with 15 bases left between them. The CDR3 DNA reads TGTGCCAGCAGCGCAACGGGGGAAGGGACCCAGTACTTC. It codes for CASSATGEGTQYF.

The chain links TRBV27 to TRBJ2-7, with D perhaps TRBD1 (6 bases). V lost 0 bases and J 11 bases, leaving 20 bases between the germline ends. The CDR3 sequence is 15 residues long. The germline CDR1 and CDR2 sequences are MNHEY and SMNVEV (reference sequence). The CDR3 here is CASSLSVDRSPFEYF. DNA of the CDR3: TGTGCCAGCAGTTTATCGGTTGACAGGTCCCCTTTTGAGTACTTC.

The chain uses TRBV29-1 and TRBJ2-7; unclear D gene. The CDR3 extends over 11 amino acids. Germline values: CDR1 SQVTM, CDR2 ANQGSEA. The V end lost 5 bases, the J end lost 2 bases, and 7 bases lay between the germline ends. CDR3 DNA: TGCAGCGTTTCGGTGACCTACGAGCAGTACTTC. Its translation: CSVSVTYEQYF.

The V and J genes are TRBV4-1 and TRBJ2-7; D is undetermined. CDR1 MGHRA and CDR2 YSYEKL come from the germline V gene. The CDR3 extends over 15 amino acids. V was shortened by 1 base and J by 12 bases, with 22 bases between the two germline ends. CDR3 region: CASSQVFEAARLRYF. The CDR3 DNA reads as TGCGCCAGCAGCCAAGTGTTTGAGGCAGCACGGCTACGGTACTTC.

The genes are TRBV28 and TRBJ2-7, with 8 bases matching TRBD1. Per germline, CDR1 MDHEN and CDR2 SYDVKM. The CDR3 extends over 15 amino acids. Trimming cost V 4 bases and J 7 bases; bases outside gene matches: 12. This chain's CDR3 is CASSSGQVQFGEQYF. Written as DNA, the CDR3 is TGTGCCAGCAGTTCGGGACAGGTACAATTCGGGGAGCAGTACTTC.

This clone was seen only once. This chain uses TRBV7-6 with TRBJ2-5; D gene uncertain. Germline values: CDR1 SGHVS, CDR2 FNYEAQ. There are 12 residues in the CDR3. V was trimmed by 5 bases and J by 4 bases, leaving 8 bases between them. The CDR3 sequence is CASSPRPETQYF. Written as DNA, the CDR3 is TGTGCCAGCAGCCCTCGCCCAGAGACCCAGTACTTC.

V gene TRBV19 combines with J gene TRBJ2-1, with 7 bases that match TRBD1. V shed 0 bases, J shed 3 bases, and the junction held 11 bases outside the gene matches. The length of the CDR3 is 18 residues. Per germline, CDR1 LNHDA and CDR2 SQIVND (reference sequence). The CDR3 bases are TGTGCCAGTAGTATAGAGGGACAGCGCTACAGAGGCTACAATGAGCAGTTCTTC. Its translation: CASSIEGQRYRGYNEQFF.

The sample holds a few counts of this clone. The chain has TRBV28 and TRBJ2-5; 7 bases match TRBD1. V lost 5 bases to trimming and J lost 1 base; unmatched junction nucleotides: 7. This CDR3 comprises 15 residues. The germline CDR1 and CDR2 sequences are MDHEN and SYDVKM. The CDR3 loop is CASSDLQGIQETQYF. CDR3 in DNA: TGTGCCAGCAGTGACTTACAGGGGATCCAAGAGACCCAGTACTTC.

The chain has TRBV30 and TRBJ1-1; D gene unclear. The CDR3 spans 13 residues. V lost 3 bases and J 2 bases, leaving 10 bases between the germline ends. Germline values: CDR1 GTSNPN, CDR2 SVGIG (reference sequence). CDR3 nucleotides: TGTGCCTGGAGACACAGAAGCAACACTGAAGCTTTCTTT. Translating it yields CAWRHRSNTEAFF. Supplemented by reference TRBV30 and TRBJ1-1, the full variable domain reads SQTIHQWPATLVQPVGSPLSLECTVEGTSNPNLYWYRQAAGRGLQLLFYSVGIGQISSEVPQNLSASRPQDRQFILSSKKLLLSDSGFYLCAWRHRSNTEAFFGQGTRLTVV.